The rows below give T cell receptor beta chains drawn from one sample of a study of blood T cell repertoires in COVID-19. The assay was immunoSEQ multiplex PCR, and TCRdb's table has in-frame clones only and misses some. Found here are about 38,000 clones, 80% to 90% of them singletons; the top ten hold about 7%. The sequenced sample consisted of peripheral blood. The source is a human donor in a cohort sampled during active COVID-19. Each CDR3 is given with its conserved first and last residue. The D gene is left open where the match is weak. The size entry is marked missing in some rows and otherwise reads once, few, many or a size class.

D gene,clone size,V gene,J gene,CDR3 protein,CDR3 DNA
-,-,TRBV4-1,TRBJ2-1,CASSQRDSWGRDEQFF,TGCGCCAGCAGCCAACGGGACTCCTGGGGGAGAGATGAGCAGTTCTTC
TRBD2,-,TRBV9,TRBJ2-1,CASSVATFGPQTSGMDEQFF,TGTGCCAGCAGCGTAGCTACGTTCGGGCCTCAGACTAGCGGGATGGATGAGCAGTTCTTC
-,-,TRBV5-4,TRBJ2-7,CASSFSTTPFYEQYF,TGTGCCAGCAGCTTCTCAACGACTCCCTTCTACGAGCAGTACTTC
-,-,TRBV11-2,TRBJ2-2,CASSLQGTGELFF,TGTGCCAGCAGCTTGCAGGGAACCGGGGAGCTGTTTTTT
-,-,TRBV7-6,TRBJ1-5,CASSLDTGTNQPQHF,TGTGCCAGCAGCTTAGATACAGGGACAAATCAGCCCCAGCATTTT
-,-,TRBV14,TRBJ2-7,CASSQDASRVRWEQYF,TGTGCCAGCAGCCAAGATGCGAGCAGGGTAAGATGGGAGCAGTACTTC
-,-,TRBV7-9,TRBJ2-6,CASSSSRTRDSGANVLTF,TGTGCCAGCAGCTCTTCTAGAACCCGGGACTCTGGGGCCAACGTCCTGACTTTC
TRBD2,-,TRBV9,TRBJ2-2,CASSVLAGAGTGELFF,TGTGCCAGCAGCGTCTTAGCGGGAGCGGGAACCGGGGAGCTGTTTTTT
-,-,TRBV25-1,TRBJ1-1,CASSELGETEAFF,TGTGCCAGCAGTGAATTAGGGGAAACTGAAGCTTTCTTT
-,-,TRBV5-6,TRBJ2-5,CASSLVGGSQETQYF,TGTGCCAGCAGCTTGGTTGGGGGGAGCCAAGAGACCCAGTACTTC
-,-,TRBV5-6,TRBJ2-1,CASSLVAQYNEQFF,TGTGCCAGCAGCTTGGTTGCACAGTACAATGAGCAGTTCTTC
-,-,TRBV6-5,TRBJ2-7,CASSYSRVGSYEQYF,TGTGCCAGCAGTTACTCCCGGGTTGGCTCCTACGAGCAGTACTTC
TRBD2,few,TRBV19,TRBJ2-7,CASFPNSRQREFSYEQYF,TGTGCTTCGTTCCCCAACTCGCGGCAGCGGGAGTTCTCCTACGAGCAGTACTTC
TRBD2,few,TRBV6-6,TRBJ2-5,CASSSGTTKETQYF,TGTGCCAGCAGCTCCGGGACTACCAAAGAGACCCAGTACTTC
TRBD1,-,TRBV10-1,TRBJ2-3,CASSESTRGQGIDTQYF,TGCGCCAGCAGTGAGTCGACCCGGGGACAGGGCATAGATACGCAGTATTTT
TRBD2,-,TRBV9,TRBJ2-5,CASSVGAGGHDETQYF,TGTGCCAGCAGCGTAGGAGCGGGGGGGCATGATGAGACCCAGTACTTC
TRBD1,-,TRBV14,TRBJ2-5,CASSHAQGVMETQYF,TGTGCCAGCAGCCACGCCCAGGGGGTGATGGAGACCCAGTACTTC
TRBD2,-,TRBV5-1,TRBJ2-1,CASSPTSGRAAEQFF,TGCGCCAGCAGCCCGACTAGCGGGAGGGCAGCTGAGCAGTTCTTC
-,-,TRBV9,TRBJ2-1,CASSQGNEQFF,TGTGCCAGCAGCCAGGGAAATGAGCAGTTCTTC
-,few,TRBV19,TRBJ2-6,CASSMPGQISGANVLTF,TGTGCCAGTAGTATGCCCGGACAGATCTCTGGGGCCAACGTCCTGACTTTC
TRBD2,-,TRBV5-1,TRBJ2-1,CASSLGTSGRAADNEQFF,TGCGCCAGCAGTTTAGGGACTAGCGGGAGGGCCGCGGACAATGAGCAGTTCTTC